The TCR beta chain described here comes from a study of cytomegalovirus exposure and HLA in healthy donors. Per germline, CDR1 MNHEY and CDR2 SMNVEV (reference sequence). V lost 6 bases, J lost 2 bases, and 19 bases lay in between. The CDR3 is 17 amino acids. The protocol was immunoSEQ multiplex PCR, while the TCRdb copy is restricted to in-frame clones and leaves out a portion. The table includes under 250,000 clones, around 86% detected once. This clone was counted a single time. V usage is TRBV27 and J usage is TRBJ2-2; D uncertain. This clonotype was sampled from a young woman in good health and CMV-seropositive. Material: PBMCs. CDR3 sequence reads: CASSSNYVGRNTGELFF. The CDR3 nucleotides read TGTGCCAGCAGCTCCAATTATGTGGGCCGTAACACCGGGGAGCTGTTTTTT.